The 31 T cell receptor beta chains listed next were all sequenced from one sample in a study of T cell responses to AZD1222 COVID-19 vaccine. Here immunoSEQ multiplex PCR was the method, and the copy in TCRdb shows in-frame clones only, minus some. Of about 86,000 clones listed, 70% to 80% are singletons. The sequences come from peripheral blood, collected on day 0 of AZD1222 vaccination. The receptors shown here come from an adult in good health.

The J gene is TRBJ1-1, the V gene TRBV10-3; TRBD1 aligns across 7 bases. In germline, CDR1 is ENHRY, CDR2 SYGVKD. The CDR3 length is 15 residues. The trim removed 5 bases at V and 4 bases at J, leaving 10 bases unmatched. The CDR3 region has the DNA TGTGCCATCAGTCCAGGGGGTATTGGAGGCACTGAAGCTTTCTTT. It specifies CAISPGGIGGTEAFF.

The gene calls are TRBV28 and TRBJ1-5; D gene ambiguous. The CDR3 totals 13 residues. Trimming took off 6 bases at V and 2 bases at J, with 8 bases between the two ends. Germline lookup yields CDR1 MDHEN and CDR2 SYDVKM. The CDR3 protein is CASRDGGNQPQHF. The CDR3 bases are TGTGCCAGCAGGGACGGGGGCAATCAGCCCCAGCATTTT. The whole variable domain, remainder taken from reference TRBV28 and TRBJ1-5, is DVKVTQSSRYLVKRTGEKVFLECVQDMDHENMFWYRQDPGLGLRLIYFSYDVKMKEKGDIPEGYSVSREKKERFSLILESASTNQTSMYLCASRDGGNQPQHFGDGTRLSIL.

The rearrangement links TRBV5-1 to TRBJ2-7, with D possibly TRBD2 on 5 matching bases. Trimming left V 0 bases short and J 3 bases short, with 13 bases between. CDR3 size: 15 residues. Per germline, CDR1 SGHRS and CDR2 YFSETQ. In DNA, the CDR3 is TGCGCCAGCAGCTTGGCCGGTCTAGCTTACTACGAGCAGTACTTC. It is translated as CASSLAGLAYYEQYF.

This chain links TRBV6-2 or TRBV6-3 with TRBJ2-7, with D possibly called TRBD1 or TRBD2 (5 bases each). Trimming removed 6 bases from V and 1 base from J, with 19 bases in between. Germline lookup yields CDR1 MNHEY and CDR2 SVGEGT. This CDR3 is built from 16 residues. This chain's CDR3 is CASSSRRASQSYEQYF. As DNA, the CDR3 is TGTGCCAGCAGCTCCCGCAGGGCTAGCCAATCCTACGAGCAGTACTTC.

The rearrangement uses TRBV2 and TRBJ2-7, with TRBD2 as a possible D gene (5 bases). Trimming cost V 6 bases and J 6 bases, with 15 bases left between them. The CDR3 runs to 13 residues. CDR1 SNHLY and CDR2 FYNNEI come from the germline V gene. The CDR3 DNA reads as TGTGCCAGCAGGTATTTGGGGAGCGCCGAGCAGTACTTC. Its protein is CASRYLGSAEQYF.

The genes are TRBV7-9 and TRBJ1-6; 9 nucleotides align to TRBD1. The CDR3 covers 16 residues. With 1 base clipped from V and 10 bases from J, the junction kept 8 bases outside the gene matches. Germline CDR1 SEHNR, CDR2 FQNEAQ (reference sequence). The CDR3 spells CASSLGSGTGLSPLHF. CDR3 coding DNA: TGTGCCAGCAGCTTAGGGAGCGGGACAGGGCTCTCACCCCTCCACTTT.

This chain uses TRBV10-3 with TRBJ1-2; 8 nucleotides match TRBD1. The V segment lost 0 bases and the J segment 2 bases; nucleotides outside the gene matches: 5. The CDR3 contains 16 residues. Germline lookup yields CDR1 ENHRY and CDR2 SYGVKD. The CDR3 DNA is TGTGCCATCAGTGAGTCGAGCCGGACAGGGAACTATGGCTACACCTTC. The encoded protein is CAISESSRTGNYGYTF.

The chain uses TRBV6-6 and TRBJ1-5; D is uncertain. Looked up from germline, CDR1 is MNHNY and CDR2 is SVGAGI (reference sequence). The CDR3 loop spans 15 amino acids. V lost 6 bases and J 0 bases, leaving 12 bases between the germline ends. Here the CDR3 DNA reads TGTGCCAGCAGCCAAGACTATGATAGCAATCAGCCCCAGCATTTT. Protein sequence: CASSQDYDSNQPQHF.

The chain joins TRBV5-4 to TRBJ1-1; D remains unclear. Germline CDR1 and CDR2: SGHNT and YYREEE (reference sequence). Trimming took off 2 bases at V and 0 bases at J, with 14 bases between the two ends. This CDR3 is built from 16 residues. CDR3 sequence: CASSLFLGTMNTEAFF. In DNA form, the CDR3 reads TGTGCCAGCAGCTTATTTTTGGGAACAATGAACACTGAAGCTTTCTTT.

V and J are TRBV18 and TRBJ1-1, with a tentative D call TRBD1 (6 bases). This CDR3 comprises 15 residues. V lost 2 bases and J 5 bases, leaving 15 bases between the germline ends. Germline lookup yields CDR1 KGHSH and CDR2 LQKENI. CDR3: CASSPTSGARTEAFF. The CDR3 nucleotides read TGTGCCAGCTCACCAACATCGGGGGCAAGGACTGAAGCTTTCTTT.

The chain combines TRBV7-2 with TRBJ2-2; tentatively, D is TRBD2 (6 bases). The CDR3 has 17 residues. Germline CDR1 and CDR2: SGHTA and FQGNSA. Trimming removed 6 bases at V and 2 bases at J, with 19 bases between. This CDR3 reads CASSFLPPGLNTGELFF. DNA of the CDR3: TGTGCCAGCAGTTTCTTGCCACCGGGACTTAACACCGGGGAGCTGTTTTTT. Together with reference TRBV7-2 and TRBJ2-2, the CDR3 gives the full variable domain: GAGVSQSPSNKVTEKGKDVELRCDPISGHTALYWYRQSLGQGLEFLIYFQGNSAPDKSGLPSDRFSAERTGGSVSTLTIQRTQQEDSAVYLCASSFLPPGLNTGELFFGEGSRLTVL.

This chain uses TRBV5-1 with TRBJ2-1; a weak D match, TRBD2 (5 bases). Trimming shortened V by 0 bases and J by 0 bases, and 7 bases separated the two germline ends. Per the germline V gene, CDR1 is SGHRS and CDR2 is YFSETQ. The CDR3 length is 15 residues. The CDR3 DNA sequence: TGCGCCAGCAGCTTGGGGACTTCCTCCTACAATGAGCAGTTCTTC. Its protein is CASSLGTSSYNEQFF.

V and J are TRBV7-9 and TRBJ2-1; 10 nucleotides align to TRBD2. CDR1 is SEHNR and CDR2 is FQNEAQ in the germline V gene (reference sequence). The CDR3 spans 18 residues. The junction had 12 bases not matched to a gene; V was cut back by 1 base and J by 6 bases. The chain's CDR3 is CASSLDRRRLAGANEQFF. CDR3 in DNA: TGTGCCAGCAGCTTAGATCGAAGGAGGCTAGCGGGAGCCAATGAGCAGTTCTTC.

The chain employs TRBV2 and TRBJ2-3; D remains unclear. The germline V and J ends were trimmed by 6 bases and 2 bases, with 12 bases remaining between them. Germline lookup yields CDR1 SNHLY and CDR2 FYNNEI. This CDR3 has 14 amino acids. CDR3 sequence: CASRGRTHTDTQYF. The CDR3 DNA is TGTGCCAGCAGAGGAAGGACCCACACAGATACGCAGTATTTT.

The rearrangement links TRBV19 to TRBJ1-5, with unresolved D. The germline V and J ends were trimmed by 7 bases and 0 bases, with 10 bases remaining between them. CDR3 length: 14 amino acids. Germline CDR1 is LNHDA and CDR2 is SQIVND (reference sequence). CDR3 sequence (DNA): TGTGCCAGTACGGTGGGAAATAGCAATCAGCCCCAGCATTTT. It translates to CASTVGNSNQPQHF.

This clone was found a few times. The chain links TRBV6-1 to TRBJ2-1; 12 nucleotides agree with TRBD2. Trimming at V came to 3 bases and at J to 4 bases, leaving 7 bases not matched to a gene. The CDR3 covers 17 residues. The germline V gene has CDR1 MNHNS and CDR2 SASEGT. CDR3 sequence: CASSDPGLAGSYNEQFF. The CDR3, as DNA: TGTGCCAGCAGTGACCCGGGACTAGCGGGCTCATACAATGAGCAGTTCTTC.

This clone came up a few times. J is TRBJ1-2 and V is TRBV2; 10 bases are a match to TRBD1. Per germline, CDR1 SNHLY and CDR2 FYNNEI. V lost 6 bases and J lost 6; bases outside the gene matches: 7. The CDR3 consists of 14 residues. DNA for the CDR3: TGTGCCAGCAGAGCAAGGACAGGGGGGGATGGCTACACCTTC. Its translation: CASRARTGGDGYTF.

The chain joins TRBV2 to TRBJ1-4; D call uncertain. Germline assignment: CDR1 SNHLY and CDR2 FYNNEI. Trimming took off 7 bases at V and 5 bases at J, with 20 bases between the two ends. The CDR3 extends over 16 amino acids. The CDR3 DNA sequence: TGTGCCAGCAAAAGGCGCGAATTGGCTCAAAATGAAAAACTGTTTTTT. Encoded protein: CASKRRELAQNEKLFF.

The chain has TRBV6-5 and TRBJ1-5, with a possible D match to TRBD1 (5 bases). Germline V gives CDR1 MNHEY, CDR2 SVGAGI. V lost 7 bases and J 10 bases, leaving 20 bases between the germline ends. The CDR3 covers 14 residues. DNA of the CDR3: TGTGCCAGCATAGAGGGACCGCAACTATTTCCCCAGCATTTT. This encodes CASIEGPQLFPQHF.

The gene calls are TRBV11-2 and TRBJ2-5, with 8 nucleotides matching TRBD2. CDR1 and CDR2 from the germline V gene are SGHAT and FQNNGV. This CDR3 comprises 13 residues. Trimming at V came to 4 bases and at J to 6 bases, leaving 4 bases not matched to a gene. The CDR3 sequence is CASSSGGVQTQYF. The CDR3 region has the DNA TGTGCCAGCAGCTCCGGGGGGGTCCAGACCCAGTACTTC.

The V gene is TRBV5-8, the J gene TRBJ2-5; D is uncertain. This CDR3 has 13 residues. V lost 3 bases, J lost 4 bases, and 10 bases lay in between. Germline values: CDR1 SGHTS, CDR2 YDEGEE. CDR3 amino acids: CASSSTSRETQYF. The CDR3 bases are TGTGCCAGCAGCTCTACCTCGAGAGAGACCCAGTACTTC.

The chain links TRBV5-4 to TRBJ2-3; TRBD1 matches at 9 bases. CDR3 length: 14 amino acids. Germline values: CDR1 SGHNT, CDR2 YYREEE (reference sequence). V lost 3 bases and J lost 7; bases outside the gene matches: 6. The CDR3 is CASSWTGAQHTQYF. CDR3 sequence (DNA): TGTGCCAGCAGCTGGACAGGGGCCCAACATACGCAGTATTTT.

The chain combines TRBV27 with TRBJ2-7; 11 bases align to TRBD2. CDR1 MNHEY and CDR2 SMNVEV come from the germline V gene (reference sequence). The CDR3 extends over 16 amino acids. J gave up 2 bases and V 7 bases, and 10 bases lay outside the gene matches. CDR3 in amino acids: CASNRLAGSPAYEQYF. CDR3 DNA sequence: TGTGCCAGCAATCGACTAGCGGGATCACCAGCCTACGAGCAGTACTTC.

The CDR3 here is CASSPRQGPNEKLFF. The CDR3 DNA reads as TGTGCCAGCTCACCACGACAGGGGCCTAATGAAAAACTGTTTTTT. V usage is TRBV18 and J usage is TRBJ1-4; TRBD1 matches at 8 bases. Germline assignment: CDR1 KGHSH and CDR2 LQKENI. After removal of 1 base from V and 3 bases from J, the junction contained 1 base not matched to a gene. This CDR3 has 15 amino acids.

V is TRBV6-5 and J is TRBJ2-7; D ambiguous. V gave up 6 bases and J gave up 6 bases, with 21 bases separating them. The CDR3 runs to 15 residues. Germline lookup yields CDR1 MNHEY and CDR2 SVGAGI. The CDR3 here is CASRSGRGVEGEQYF. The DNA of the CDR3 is TGTGCCAGCAGGAGTGGTCGCGGAGTCGAAGGCGAGCAGTACTTC.

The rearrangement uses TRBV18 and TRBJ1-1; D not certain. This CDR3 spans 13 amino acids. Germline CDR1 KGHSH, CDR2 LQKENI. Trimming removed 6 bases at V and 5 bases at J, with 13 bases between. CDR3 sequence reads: CASSLTYATEAFF. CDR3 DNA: TGTGCCAGCTCCTTAACCTATGCGACTGAAGCTTTCTTT.

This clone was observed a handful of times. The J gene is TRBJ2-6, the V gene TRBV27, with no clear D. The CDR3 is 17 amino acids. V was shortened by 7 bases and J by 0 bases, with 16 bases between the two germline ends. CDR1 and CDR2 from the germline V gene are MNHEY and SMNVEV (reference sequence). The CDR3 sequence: CASNTGSSISGANVLTF. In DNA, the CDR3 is TGTGCCAGCAATACCGGGTCTTCCATCTCTGGGGCCAACGTCCTGACTTTC.

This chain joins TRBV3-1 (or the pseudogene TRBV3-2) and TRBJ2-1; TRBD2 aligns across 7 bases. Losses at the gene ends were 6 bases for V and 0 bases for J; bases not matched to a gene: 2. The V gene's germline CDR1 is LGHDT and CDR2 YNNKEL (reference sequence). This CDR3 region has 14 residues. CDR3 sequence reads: CASRASGSYNEQFF. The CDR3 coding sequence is TGTGCCAGCAGGGCTAGCGGCTCCTACAATGAGCAGTTCTTC.

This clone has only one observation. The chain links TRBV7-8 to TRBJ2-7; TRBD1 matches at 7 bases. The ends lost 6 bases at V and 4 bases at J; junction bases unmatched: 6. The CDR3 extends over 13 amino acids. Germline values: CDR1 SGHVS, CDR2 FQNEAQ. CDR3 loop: CASSRGQEYEQYF. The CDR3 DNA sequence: TGTGCCAGCAGTAGGGGGCAGGAGTACGAGCAGTACTTC.

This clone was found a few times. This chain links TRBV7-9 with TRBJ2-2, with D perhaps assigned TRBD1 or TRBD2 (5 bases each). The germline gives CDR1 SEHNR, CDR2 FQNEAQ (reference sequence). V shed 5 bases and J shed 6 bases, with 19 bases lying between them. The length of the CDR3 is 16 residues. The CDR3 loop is CASSNQGRISPGELFF. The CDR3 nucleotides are TGTGCCAGCAGCAACCAGGGACGGATCTCCCCCGGGGAGCTGTTTTTT.

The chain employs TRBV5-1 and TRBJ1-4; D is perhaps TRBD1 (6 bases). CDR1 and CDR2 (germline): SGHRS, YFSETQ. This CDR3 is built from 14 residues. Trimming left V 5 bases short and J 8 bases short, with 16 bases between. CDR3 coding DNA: TGCGCCAGCAGTTCAGGGGAGTGGAGCGAAAAACTGTTTTTT. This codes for CASSSGEWSEKLFF.